The 5 T cell receptor beta chains reported below all come from one sample, sequenced in a study of high-grade serous ovarian cancer treatment subgroups. Produced via immunoSEQ multiplex PCR; TCRdb's table is partial and in-frame only. This repertoire shows about 36,000 clones, roughly 83% found once; its top ten account for 3.1%. The tumor samples were collected prior to definitive surgery or chemotherapy. Input material: tumor tissue. Receptors originate from a human donor with high-grade serous ovarian cancer.

The chain uses TRBV4-3 and TRBJ1-2; 7 bases match TRBD1. Germline loops: CDR1 LGHNA, CDR2 YSLEER. The CDR3 totals 15 residues. The ends lost 1 base at V and 8 bases at J; junction bases unmatched: 10. DNA for the CDR3: TGCGCCAGCAGCCAAGCCTCTCACAGGGGAAGGGGCTACACCTTC. Translating gives CASSQASHRGRGYTF.

V gene TRBV12-2 combines with J gene TRBJ2-7. TRBV12-2 is a known pseudogene. The CDR3 length is 14 residues. This CDR3 is CASRLGNLRAEQYF. In nucleotides, the CDR3 is TGTGCAAGTCGCTTAGGCAACCTCCGGGCCGAGCAGTACTTC.

This clone turned up a few times. The J gene is TRBJ1-5, the V gene TRBV18, with D hard to call. From germline, CDR1 is KGHSH and CDR2 LQKENI. Trimming left V 5 bases short and J 1 base short, with 9 bases between. This CDR3 region has 14 residues. Here the CDR3 reads CASSEGRSNQPQHF. In DNA form, the CDR3 reads TGTGCCAGCTCAGAGGGTCGGAGCAATCAGCCCCAGCATTTT.

V gene TRBV4-3 combines with J gene TRBJ2-2, with 9 bases fitting TRBD2. CDR3 length: 15 amino acids. With V trimmed by 5 bases and J by 5 bases, 6 bases remained unmatched. Germline V gene lookup returns CDR1 LGHNA and CDR2 YSLEER. The CDR3 loop reads CASSWGSGRTGELFF. The DNA of the CDR3 is TGCGCCAGCAGCTGGGGGAGCGGGAGGACCGGGGAGCTGTTTTTT.

Details on this clone: Because the CDR3's place on the DNA is in doubt, the DNA is left out and the CDR3 is given as listed by TCRdb. The rearrangement joins TRBV21-1 to TRBJ2-6; the table assigns TRBD2, which was not confirmed against the DNA. TRBV21-1 is recorded as a pseudogene. Counting both end residues, the CDR3 totals 21 amino acids. The CDR3 loop reads CASSLLTGTSSWAGGANVLTF.